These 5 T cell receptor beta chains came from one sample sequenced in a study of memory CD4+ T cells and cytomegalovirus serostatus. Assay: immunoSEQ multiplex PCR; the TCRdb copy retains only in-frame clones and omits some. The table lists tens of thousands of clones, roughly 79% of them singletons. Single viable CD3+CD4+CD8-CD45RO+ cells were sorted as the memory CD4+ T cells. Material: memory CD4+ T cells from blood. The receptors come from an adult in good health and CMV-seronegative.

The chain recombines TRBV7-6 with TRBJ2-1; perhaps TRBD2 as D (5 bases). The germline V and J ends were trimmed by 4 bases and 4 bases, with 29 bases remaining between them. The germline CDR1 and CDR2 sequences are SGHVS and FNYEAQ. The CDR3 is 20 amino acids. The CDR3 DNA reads TGTGCCAGCAGCTCGAGGTCGCGGGTACCCGCAACGTGGGGATACAATGAGCAGTTCTTC. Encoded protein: CASSSRSRVPATWGYNEQFF.

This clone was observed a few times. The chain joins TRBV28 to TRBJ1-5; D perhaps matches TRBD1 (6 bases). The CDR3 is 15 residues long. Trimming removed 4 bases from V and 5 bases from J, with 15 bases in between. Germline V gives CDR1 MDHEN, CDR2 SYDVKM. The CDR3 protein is CASSSLRGGHQPQHF. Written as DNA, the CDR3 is TGTGCCAGCAGTTCATTGAGGGGGGGCCATCAGCCCCAGCATTTT.

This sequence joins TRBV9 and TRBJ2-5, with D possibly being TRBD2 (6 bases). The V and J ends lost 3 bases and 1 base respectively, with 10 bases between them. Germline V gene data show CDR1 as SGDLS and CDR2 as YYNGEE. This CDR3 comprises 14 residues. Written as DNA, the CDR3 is TGTGCCAGCAGCGCGATGCGGGGCCAAGAGACCCAGTACTTC. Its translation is CASSAMRGQETQYF.

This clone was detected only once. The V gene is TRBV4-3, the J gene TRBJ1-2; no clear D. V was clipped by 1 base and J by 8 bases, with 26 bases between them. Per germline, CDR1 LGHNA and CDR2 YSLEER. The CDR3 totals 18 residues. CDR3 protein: CASSQVTARRAVDSGYTF. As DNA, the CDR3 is TGCGCCAGCAGCCAAGTTACAGCTCGAAGGGCCGTAGATAGCGGCTACACCTTC.

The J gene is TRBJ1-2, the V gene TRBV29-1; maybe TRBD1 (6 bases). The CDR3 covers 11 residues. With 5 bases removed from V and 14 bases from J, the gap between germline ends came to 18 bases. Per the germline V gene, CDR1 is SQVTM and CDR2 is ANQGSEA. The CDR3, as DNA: TGCAGCGTTCGGACAGAGAACCTCGGGACCTTC. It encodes CSVRTENLGTF.